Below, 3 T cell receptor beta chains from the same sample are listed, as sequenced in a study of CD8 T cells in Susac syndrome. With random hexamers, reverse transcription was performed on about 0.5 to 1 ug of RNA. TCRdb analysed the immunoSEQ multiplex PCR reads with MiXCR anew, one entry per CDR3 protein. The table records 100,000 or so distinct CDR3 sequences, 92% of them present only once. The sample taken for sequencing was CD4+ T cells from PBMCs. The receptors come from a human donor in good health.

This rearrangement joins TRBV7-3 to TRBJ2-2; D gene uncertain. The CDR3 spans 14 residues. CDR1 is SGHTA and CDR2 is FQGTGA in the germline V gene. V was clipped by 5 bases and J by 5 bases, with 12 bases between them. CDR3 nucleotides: TGTGCCAGCAGCCCCCACGAGGCAACCGGGGAGCTGTTTTTT. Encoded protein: CASSPHEATGELFF.

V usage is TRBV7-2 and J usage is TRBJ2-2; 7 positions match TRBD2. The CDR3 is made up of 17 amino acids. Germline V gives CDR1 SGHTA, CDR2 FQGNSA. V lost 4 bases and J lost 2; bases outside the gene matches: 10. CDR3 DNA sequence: TGTGCCAGCAGCTCTGTCTCGGGGGGTCTTAACACCGGGGAGCTGTTTTTT. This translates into CASSSVSGGLNTGELFF.

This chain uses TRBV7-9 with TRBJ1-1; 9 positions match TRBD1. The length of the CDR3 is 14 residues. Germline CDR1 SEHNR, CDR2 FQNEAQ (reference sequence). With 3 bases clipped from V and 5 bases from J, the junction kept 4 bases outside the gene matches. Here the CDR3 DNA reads TGTGCCAGCAGCTTTCTGGGACAGGGAACTGAAGCTTTCTTT. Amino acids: CASSFLGQGTEAFF.